What follows describes a single T cell receptor (beta chain). Per the germline V gene, CDR1 is LNHDA and CDR2 is SQIVND (reference sequence). CDR3 length: 15 residues. V gave up 7 bases and J gave up 0 bases, with 13 bases separating them. The entry originates in a study of T cells in Graves' hyperthyroidism and ophthalmopathy. From RNA transcripts, TCR beta CDR3 regions were amplified. The TCR CDR3 was amplified in a first-round RT-PCR using the HTBI primer set. From the multiplex PCR reads, TCRdb called clonotypes with MiXCR, one entry per CDR3 protein. This sample has about 640,000 distinct CDR3 sequences; about a fifth occur once, and the top ten carry 30% to 40%.

This chain joins TRBV19 and TRBJ2-1; D remains ambiguous. The receptor's source is a man aged 25 to 40 with Graves' ophthalmopathy. Sequenced material: blood. The CDR3 sequence: CASKPDGSSYNEQFF. In DNA form, the CDR3 reads TGTGCCAGTAAGCCCGACGGAAGCTCCTACAATGAGCAGTTCTTC.